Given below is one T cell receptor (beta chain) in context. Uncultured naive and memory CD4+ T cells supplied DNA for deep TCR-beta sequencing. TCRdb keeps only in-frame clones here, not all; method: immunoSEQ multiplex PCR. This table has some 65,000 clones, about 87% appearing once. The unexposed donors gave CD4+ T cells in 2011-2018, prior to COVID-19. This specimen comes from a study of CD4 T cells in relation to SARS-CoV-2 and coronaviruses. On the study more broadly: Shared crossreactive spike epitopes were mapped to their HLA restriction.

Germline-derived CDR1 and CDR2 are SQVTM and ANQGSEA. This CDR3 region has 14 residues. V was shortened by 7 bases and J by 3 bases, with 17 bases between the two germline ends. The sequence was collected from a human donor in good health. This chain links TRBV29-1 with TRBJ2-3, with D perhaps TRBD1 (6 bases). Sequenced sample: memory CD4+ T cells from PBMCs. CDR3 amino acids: CSAKDSSTTDTQYF. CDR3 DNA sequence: TGCAGCGCGAAGGACAGCTCGACTACAGATACGCAGTATTTT.